This T cell receptor beta chain emerged from a study of molecular identifiers for immune sequencing clone quantification. Study-wide results and limits: The study reportedly detected spiked Jurkat TCR RNA from one cell among 1.1 million or so naive cells. In naive cells, clones above 20 RNA copies held under 1% of molecules, whereas in effector cells they held over 97%. Identical barcode-sharing TCR molecules could lead to underestimated sizes for highly expanded clones.

The table lists this clonotype with many counts. The antigen remains undetermined. V was clipped by 1 base and J by 5 bases, with 9 bases between them. The CDR3 runs 14 residues. Germline V gives CDR1 MGHRA, CDR2 YSYEKL. TCRdb independently ran MiXCR on the PCR reads; one entry per CDR3 protein. Among 85,000 to 90,000 distinct CDR3 sequences listed, over 15% were seen once. This receptor was obtained from a human donor in good health. Some libraries in this study had Jurkat cell RNA spiked in. The V call is TRBV4-1, the J call TRBJ1-5; unclear D gene. Sequencing was performed on naive CD8+ T cells from blood, with Jurkat cell RNA spiked in. As for subset: FACS-sorted CD8+CD4-CCR7+CD45RA+ naive T cells. CDR3 sequence: CASSQVAIDQPQHF. The DNA of the CDR3 is TGCGCCAGCAGCCAAGTTGCGATCGATCAGCCCCAGCATTTT.